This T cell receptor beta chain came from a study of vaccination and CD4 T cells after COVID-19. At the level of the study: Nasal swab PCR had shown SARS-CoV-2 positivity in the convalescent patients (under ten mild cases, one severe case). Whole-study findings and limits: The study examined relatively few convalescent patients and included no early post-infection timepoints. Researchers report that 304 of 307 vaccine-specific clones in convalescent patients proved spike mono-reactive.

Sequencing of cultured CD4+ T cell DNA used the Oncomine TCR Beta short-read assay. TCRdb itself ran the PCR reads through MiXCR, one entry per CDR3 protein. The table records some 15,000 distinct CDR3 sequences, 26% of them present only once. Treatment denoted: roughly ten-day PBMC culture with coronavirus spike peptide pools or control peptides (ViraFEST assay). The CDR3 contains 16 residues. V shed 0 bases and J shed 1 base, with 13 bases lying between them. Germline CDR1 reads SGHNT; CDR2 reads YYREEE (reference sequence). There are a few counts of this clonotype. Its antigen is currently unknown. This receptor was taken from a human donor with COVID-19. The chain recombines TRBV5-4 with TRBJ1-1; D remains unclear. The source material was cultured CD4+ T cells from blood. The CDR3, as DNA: TGTGCCAGCAGCTTGGGTACAGCCAACGGGAACACTGAAGCTTTCTTT. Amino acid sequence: CASSLGTANGNTEAFF.